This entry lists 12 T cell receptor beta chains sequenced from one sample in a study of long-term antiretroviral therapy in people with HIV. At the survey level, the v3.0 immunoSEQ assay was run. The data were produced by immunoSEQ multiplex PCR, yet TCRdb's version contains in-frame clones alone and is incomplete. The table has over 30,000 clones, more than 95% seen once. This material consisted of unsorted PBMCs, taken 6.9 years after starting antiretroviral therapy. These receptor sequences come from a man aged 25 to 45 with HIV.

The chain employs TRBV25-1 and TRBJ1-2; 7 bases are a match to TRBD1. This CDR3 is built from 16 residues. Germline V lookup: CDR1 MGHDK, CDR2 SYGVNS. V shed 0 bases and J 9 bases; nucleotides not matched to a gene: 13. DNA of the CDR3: TGTGCCAGCAGTGAATATGGGGAGGGGGCAGCGTGGAGCTACACCTTC. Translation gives CASSEYGEGAAWSYTF.

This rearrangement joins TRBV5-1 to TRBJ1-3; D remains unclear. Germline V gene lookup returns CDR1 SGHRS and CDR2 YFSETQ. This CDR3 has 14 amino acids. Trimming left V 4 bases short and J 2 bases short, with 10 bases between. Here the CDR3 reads CASSPEAAGNTIYF. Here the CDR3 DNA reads TGCGCCAGCAGCCCGGAGGCTGCTGGAAACACCATATATTTT.

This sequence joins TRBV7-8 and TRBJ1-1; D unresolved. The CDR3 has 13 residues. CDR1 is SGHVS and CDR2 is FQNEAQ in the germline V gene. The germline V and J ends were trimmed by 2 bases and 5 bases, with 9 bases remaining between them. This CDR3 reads CASSLWEETEAFF. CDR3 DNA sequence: TGTGCCAGCAGCTTATGGGAGGAGACTGAAGCTTTCTTT.

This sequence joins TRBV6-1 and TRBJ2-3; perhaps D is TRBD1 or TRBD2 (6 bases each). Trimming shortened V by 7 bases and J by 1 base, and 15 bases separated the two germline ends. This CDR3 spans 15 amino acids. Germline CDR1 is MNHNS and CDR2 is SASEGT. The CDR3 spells CASTNSRGGTDTQYF. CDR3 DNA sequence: TGTGCCAGCACCAACTCGAGGGGGGGCACAGATACGCAGTATTTT.

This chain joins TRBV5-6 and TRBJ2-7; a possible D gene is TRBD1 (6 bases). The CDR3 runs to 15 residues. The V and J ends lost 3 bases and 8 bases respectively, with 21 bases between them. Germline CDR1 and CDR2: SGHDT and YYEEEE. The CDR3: CASSSGPDSPTKQYF. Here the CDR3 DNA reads TGTGCCAGCAGCTCGGGACCGGACAGCCCTACGAAGCAGTACTTC.

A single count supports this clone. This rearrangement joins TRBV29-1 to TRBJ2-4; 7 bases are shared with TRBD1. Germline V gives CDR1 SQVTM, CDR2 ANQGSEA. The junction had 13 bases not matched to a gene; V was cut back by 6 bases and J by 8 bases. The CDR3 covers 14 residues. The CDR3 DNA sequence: TGCAGCGTGGCCGAGGGGGCGGGCAGTTACATTCAGTACTTC. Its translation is CSVAEGAGSYIQYF.

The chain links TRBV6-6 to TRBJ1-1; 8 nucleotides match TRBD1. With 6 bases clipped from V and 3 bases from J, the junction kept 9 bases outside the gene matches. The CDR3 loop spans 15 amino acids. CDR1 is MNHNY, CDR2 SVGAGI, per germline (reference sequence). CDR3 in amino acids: CASSQAGGADTEAFF. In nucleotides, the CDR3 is TGTGCCAGCAGCCAGGCAGGGGGCGCGGACACTGAAGCTTTCTTT.

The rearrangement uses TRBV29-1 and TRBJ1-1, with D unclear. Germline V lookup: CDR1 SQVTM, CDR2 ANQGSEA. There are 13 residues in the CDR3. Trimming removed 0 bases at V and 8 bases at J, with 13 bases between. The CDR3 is CSVEDQVWGEAFF. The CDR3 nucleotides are TGCAGCGTTGAAGATCAGGTTTGGGGAGAAGCTTTCTTT.

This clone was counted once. In DNA, the CDR3 is TGTGCCTGGGGGACTAGCGGGAGATACGAGCAGTACTTC. Residues: CAWGTSGRYEQYF. J is TRBJ2-7 and V is TRBV30; 14 nucleotides align to TRBD2. CDR1 is GTSNPN, CDR2 SVGIG, per germline (reference sequence). J gave up 4 bases and V 5 bases, and 1 base lay outside the gene matches. CDR3 size: 13 residues.

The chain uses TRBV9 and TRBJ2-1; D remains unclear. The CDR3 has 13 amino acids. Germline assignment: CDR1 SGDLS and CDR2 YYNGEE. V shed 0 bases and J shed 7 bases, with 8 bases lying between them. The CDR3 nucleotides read TGTGCCAGCAGCGTAGATTGGGTTAATGAGCAGTTCTTC. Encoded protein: CASSVDWVNEQFF. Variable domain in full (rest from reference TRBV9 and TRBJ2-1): DSGVTQTPKHLITATGQRVTLRCSPRSGDLSVYWYQQSLDQGLQFLIQYYNGEERAKGNILERFSAQQFPDLHSELNLSSLELGDSALYFCASSVDWVNEQFFGPGTRLTVL.

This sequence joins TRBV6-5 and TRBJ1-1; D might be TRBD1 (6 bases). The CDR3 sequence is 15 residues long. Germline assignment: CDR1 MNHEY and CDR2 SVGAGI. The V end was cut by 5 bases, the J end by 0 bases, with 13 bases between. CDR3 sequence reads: CASSLTGPMNTEAFF. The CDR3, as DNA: TGTGCCAGCAGTCTGACAGGACCCATGAACACTGAAGCTTTCTTT.

This CDR3 is CASSYSGSYQETQYF. The DNA of the CDR3 is TGTGCCAGCAGCTACAGCGGGAGTTACCAAGAGACCCAGTACTTC. The rearrangement uses TRBV11-3 and TRBJ2-5; TRBD2 aligns across 8 bases. This CDR3 comprises 15 residues. The V gene's germline CDR1 is SGHNT and CDR2 YENEEA. With V trimmed by 4 bases and J by 0 bases, 4 bases remained unmatched.